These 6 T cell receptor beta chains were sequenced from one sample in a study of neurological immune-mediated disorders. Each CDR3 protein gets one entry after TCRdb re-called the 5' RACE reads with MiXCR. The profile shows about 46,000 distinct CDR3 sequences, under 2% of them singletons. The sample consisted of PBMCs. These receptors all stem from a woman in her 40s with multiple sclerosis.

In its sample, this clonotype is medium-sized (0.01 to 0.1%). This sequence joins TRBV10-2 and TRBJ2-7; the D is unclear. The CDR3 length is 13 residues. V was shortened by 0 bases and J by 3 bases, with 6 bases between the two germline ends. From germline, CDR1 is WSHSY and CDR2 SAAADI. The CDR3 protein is CASSESWGYEQYF. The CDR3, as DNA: TGCGCCAGCAGTGAGTCGTGGGGCTACGAGCAGTACTTC.

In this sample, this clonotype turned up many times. CDR3 DNA: TGTGCCAGCAGCTTGGAACACTCGAACACTGAAGCTTTCTTT. Its translation: CASSLEHSNTEAFF. This sequence joins TRBV5-6 and TRBJ1-1; D call uncertain. CDR1 and CDR2 (germline): SGHDT, YYEEEE. V was clipped by 0 bases and J by 1 base, with 7 bases between them. The CDR3 loop spans 14 amino acids. Together with reference TRBV5-6 and TRBJ1-1, the CDR3 gives the full variable domain: DAGVTQSPTHLIKTRGQQVTLRCSPKSGHDTVSWYQQALGQGPQFIFQYYEEEERQRGNFPDRFSGHQFPNYSSELNVNALLLGDSALYLCASSLEHSNTEAFFGQGTRLTVV.

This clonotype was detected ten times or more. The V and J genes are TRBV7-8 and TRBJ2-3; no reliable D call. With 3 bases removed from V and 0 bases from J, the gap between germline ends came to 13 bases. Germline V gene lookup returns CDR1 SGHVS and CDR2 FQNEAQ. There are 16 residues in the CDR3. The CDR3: CASSFRSWSSTDTQYF. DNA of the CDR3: TGTGCCAGCAGCTTTCGTAGCTGGTCTAGCACAGATACGCAGTATTTT. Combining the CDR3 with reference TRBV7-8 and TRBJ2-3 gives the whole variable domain GAGVSQSPRYKVAKRGQDVALRCDPISGHVSLFWYQQALGQGPEFLTYFQNEAQLDKSGLPSDRFFAERPEGSVSTLKIQRTQQEDSAVYLCASSFRSWSSTDTQYFGPGTRLTVL.

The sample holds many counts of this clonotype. CDR3 region: CAIGGGDNNEQFF. CDR3 DNA: TGTGCCATCGGTGGGGGGGATAACAATGAGCAGTTCTTC. V gene TRBV10-3 combines with J gene TRBJ2-1; 7 bases are a match to TRBD2. The CDR3 is 13 amino acids. Trimming cost V 8 bases and J 5 bases; bases outside gene matches: 6. The V gene's germline CDR1 is ENHRY and CDR2 SYGVKD.

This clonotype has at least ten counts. CDR3 residues: CASTNSFRGTEAFF. Here the CDR3 DNA reads TGTGCCAGCACCAACAGTTTTCGGGGCACTGAAGCTTTCTTT. The genes are TRBV6-2 or TRBV6-3 and TRBJ1-1; D gene ambiguous. This CDR3 region has 14 residues. Germline V gene sequence: CDR1 MNHEY, CDR2 SVGEGT. Trimming left V 7 bases short and J 4 bases short, with 16 bases between.

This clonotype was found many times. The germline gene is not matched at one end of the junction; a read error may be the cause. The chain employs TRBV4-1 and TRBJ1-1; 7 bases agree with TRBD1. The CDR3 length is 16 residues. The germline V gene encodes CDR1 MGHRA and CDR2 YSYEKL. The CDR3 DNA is TGCGCCAGCAGCCAAGAACGGAGGCGACAGGGAACCTTAGGAGTCTTT. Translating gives CASSQERRRQGTLGVF.